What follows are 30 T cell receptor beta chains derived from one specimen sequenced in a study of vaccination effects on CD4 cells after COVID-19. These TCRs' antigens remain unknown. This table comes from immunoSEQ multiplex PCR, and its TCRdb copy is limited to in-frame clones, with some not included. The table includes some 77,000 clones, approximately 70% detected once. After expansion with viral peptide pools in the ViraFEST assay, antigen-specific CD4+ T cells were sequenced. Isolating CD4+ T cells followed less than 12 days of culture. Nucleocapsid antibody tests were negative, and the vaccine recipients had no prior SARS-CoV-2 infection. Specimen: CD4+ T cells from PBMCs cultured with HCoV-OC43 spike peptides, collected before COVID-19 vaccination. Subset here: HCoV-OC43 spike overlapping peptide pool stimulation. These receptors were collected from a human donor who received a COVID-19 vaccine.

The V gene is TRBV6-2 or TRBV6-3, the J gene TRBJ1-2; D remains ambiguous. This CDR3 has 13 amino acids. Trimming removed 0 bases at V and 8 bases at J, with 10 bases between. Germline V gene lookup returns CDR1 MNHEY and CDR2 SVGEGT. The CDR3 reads CASSYSGQEGYTF. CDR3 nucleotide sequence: TGTGCCAGCAGTTACTCAGGTCAGGAGGGCTACACCTTC.

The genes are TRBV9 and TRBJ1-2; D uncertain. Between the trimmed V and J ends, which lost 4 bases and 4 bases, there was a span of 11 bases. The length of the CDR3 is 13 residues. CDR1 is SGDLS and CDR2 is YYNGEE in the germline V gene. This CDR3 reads CASSLEEGYGYTF. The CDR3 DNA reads TGTGCCAGCAGCCTGGAGGAGGGCTATGGCTACACCTTC. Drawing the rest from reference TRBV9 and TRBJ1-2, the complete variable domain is DSGVTQTPKHLITATGQRVTLRCSPRSGDLSVYWYQQSLDQGLQFLIQYYNGEERAKGNILERFSAQQFPDLHSELNLSSLELGDSALYFCASSLEEGYGYTFGSGTRLTVV.

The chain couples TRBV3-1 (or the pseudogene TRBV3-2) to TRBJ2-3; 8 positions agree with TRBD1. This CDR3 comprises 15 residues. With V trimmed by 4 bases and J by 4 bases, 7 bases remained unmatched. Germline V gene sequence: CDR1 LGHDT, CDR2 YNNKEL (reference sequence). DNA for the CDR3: TGTGCCAGCAGCCTCACAGGGGGTCGGTCAGATACGCAGTATTTT. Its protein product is CASSLTGGRSDTQYF.

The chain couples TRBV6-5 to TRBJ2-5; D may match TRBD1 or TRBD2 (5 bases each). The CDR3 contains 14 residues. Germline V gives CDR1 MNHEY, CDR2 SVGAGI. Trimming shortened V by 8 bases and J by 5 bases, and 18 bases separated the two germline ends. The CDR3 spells CASAPGPRLETQYF. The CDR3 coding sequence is TGTGCCAGCGCGCCGGGACCCCGCCTGGAGACCCAGTACTTC.

The chain's CDR3 is CASSEWGGRETQYF. CDR3 DNA sequence: TGTGCCAGCAGTGAATGGGGGGGCCGCGAGACCCAGTACTTC. The chain carries TRBV6-1 and TRBJ2-5, with a possible D match to TRBD2 (7 bases). This CDR3 has 14 residues. Germline V gene lookup returns CDR1 MNHNS and CDR2 SASEGT. The V and J ends lost 2 bases and 5 bases respectively, with 12 bases between them.

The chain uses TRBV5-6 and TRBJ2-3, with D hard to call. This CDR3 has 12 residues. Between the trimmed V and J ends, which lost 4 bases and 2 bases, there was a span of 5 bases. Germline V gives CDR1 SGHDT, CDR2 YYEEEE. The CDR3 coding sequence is TGTGCCAGCAGCCAATTCACAGATACGCAGTATTTT. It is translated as CASSQFTDTQYF.

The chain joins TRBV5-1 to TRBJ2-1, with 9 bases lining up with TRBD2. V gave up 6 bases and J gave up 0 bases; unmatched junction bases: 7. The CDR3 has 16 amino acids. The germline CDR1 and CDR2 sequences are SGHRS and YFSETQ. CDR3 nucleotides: TGCGCCAGCAAGACTAGCGGTTCGAGCTCCTACAATGAGCAGTTCTTC. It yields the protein CASKTSGSSSYNEQFF.

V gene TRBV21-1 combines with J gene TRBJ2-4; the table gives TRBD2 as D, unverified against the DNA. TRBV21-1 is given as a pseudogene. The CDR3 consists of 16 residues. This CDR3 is CASSSCLRSAKNIQYF. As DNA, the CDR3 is TGTGCCAGCAGCTCCTGTTTGAGGAGTGCCAAAAACATTCAGTACTTC.

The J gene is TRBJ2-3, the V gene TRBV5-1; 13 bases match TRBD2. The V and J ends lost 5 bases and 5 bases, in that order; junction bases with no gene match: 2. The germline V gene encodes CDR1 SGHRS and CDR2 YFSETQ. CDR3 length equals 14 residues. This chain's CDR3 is CASRRTSGGDTQYF. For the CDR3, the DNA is TGCGCCAGCAGACGGACTAGCGGGGGAGATACGCAGTATTTT.

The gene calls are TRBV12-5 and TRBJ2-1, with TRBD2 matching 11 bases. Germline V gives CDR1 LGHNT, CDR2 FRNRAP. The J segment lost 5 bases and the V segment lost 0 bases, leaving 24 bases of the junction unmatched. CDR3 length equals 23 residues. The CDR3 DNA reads TGTGCTAGTGGTTTGGTATCAGACGGCAAACTCTTTACTAGCGGGGGTCCTCACAATGAGCAGTTCTTC. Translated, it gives CASGLVSDGKLFTSGGPHNEQFF.

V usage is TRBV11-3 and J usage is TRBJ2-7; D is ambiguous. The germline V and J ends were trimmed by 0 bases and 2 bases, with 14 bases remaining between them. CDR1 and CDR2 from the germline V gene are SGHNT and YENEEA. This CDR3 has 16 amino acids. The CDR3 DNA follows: TGTGCCAGCAGCTTAGATGACTCCAGAAAGACCTACGAGCAGTACGTC. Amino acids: CASSLDDSRKTYEQYV.

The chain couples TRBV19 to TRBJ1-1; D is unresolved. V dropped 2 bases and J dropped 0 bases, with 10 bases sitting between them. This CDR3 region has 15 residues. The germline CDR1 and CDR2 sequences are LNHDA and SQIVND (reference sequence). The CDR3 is CASSILPLLNTEAFF. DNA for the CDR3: TGTGCCAGTAGTATACTGCCGCTCTTGAACACTGAAGCTTTCTTT.

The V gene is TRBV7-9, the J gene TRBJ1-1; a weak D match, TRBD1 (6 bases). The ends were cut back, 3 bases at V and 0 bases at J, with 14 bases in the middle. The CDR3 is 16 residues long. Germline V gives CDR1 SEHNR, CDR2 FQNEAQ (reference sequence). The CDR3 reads CASSFTGDTMNTEAFF. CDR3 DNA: TGTGCCAGCAGCTTTACGGGGGACACCATGAACACTGAAGCTTTCTTT.

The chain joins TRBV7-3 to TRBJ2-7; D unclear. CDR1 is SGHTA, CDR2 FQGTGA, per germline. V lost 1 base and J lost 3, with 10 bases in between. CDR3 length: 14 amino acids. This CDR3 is CASSLSRTFYEQYV. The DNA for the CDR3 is TGTGCCAGCAGCTTAAGCAGGACCTTCTACGAGCAGTACGTC.

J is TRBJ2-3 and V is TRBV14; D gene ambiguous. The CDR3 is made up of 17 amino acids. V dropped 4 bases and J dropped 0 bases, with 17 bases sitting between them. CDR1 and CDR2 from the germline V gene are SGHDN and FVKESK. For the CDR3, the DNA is TGTGCCAGCAGCCCACGTAGGATCGCTATTAGCACAGATACGCAGTATTTT. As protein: CASSPRRIAISTDTQYF. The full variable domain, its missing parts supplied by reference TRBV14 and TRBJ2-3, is EAGVTQFPSHSVIEKGQTVTLRCDPISGHDNLYWYRRVMGKEIKFLLHFVKESKQDESGMPNNRFLAERTGGTYSTLKVQPAELEDSGVYFCASSPRRIAISTDTQYFGPGTRLTVL.

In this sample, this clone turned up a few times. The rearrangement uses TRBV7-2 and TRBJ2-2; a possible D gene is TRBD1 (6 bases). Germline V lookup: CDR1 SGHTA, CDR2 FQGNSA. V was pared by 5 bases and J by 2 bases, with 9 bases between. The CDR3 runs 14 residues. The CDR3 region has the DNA TGTGCCAGCAGCCGGACAGAAAACACCGGGGAGCTGTTTTTT. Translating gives CASSRTENTGELFF.

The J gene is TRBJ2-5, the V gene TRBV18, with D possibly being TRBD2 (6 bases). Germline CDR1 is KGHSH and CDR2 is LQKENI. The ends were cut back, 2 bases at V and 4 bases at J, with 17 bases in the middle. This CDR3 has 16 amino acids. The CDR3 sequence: CASSPIAGPAVETQYF. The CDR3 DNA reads TGTGCCAGCTCACCAATTGCGGGGCCGGCGGTAGAGACCCAGTACTTC.

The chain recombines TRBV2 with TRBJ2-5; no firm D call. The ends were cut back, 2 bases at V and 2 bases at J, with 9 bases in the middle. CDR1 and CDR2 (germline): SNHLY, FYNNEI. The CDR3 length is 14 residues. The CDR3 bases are TGTGCCAGCAGTGAACGAACTTCTCAAGAGACCCAGTACTTC. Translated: CASSERTSQETQYF.

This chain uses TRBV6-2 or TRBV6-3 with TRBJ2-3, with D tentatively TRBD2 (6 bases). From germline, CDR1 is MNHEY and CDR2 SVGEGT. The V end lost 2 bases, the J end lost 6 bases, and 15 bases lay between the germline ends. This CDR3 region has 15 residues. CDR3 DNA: TGTGCCAGCAGTTACGCGGGGTTGGTTAGCGATACGCAGTATTTT. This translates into CASSYAGLVSDTQYF.

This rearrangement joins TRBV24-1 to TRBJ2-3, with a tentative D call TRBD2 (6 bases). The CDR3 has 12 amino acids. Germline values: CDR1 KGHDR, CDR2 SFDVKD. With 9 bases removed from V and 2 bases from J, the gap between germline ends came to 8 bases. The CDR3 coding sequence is TGTGCCACCGAGGGACTCACAGATACGCAGTATTTT. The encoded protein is CATEGLTDTQYF.

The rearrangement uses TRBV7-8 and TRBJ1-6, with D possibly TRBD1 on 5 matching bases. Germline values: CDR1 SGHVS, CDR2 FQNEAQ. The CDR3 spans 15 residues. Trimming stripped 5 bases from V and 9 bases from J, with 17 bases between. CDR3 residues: CASSKDGDGGSPLHF. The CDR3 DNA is TGTGCCAGCAGCAAAGACGGGGACGGGGGTTCACCCCTCCACTTT.

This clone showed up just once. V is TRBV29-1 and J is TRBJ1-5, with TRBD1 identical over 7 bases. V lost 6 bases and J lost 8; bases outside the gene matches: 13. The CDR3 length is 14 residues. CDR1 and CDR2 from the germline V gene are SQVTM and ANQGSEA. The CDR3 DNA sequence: TGCAGCGTCCCCAACGTCAGGGGGAGGGAGCCCCAGCATTTT. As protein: CSVPNVRGREPQHF.

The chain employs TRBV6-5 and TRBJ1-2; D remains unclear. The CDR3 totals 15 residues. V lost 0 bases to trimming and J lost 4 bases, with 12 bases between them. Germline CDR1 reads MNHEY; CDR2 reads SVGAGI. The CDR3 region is CASSYSGSGIYGYTF. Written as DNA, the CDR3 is TGTGCCAGCAGTTACTCGGGCAGTGGAATCTATGGCTACACCTTC.

The CDR3 here is CASSPQRNGANVLTF. The CDR3 coding sequence is TGTGCCAGCTCACCACAGCGTAATGGGGCCAACGTCCTGACTTTC. The V and J genes are TRBV18 and TRBJ2-6; D unclear. V lost 1 base and J 3 bases, leaving 7 bases between the germline ends. The germline CDR1 and CDR2 sequences are KGHSH and LQKENI. This CDR3 region has 15 residues. The whole variable domain, filled in from reference TRBV18 and TRBJ2-6, reads NAGVMQNPRHLVRRRGQEARLRCSPMKGHSHVYWYRQLPEEGLKFMVYLQKENIIDESGMPKERFSAEFPKEGPSILRIQQVVRGDSAAYFCASSPQRNGANVLTFGAGSRLTVL.

As DNA, the CDR3 is TGCGCCAGCAGCGATGGGACCTACACAGATACGCAGTATTTT. Translated: CASSDGTYTDTQYF. This chain links TRBV5-1 with TRBJ2-3; D tentatively fits TRBD1 or TRBD2 (5 bases each). The germline gives CDR1 SGHRS, CDR2 YFSETQ. CDR3 length equals 14 residues. Trimming removed 4 bases from V and 2 bases from J, with 11 bases in between.

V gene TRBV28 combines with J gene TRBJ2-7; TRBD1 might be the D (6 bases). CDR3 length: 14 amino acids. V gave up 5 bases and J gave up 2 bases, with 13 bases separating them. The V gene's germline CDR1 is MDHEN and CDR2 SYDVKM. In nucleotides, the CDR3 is TGTGCCAGCAGTCCTGCCAAGGGGGCCTACGAGCAGTACGTC. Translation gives CASSPAKGAYEQYV.

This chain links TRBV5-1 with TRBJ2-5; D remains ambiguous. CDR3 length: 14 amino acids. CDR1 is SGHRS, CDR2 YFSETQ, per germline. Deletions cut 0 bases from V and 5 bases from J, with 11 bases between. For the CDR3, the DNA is TGCGCCAGCAGCTTGGGTCACCTAGGGGAGACCCAGTACTTC. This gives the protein CASSLGHLGETQYF.

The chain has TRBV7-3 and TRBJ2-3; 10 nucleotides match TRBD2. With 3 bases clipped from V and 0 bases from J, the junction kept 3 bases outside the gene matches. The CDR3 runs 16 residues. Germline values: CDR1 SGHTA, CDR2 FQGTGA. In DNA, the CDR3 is TGTGCCAGCAGCTTCCGTAGCGGGGGGAGCACAGATACGCAGTATTTT. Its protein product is CASSFRSGGSTDTQYF.

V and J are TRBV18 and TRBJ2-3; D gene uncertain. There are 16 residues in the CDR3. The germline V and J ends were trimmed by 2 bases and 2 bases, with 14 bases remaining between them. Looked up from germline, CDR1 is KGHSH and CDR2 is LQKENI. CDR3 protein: CASSPFGSSSTDTQYF. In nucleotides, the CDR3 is TGTGCCAGCTCACCATTTGGTTCAAGTTCCACAGATACGCAGTATTTT. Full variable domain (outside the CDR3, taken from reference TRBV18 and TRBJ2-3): NAGVMQNPRHLVRRRGQEARLRCSPMKGHSHVYWYRQLPEEGLKFMVYLQKENIIDESGMPKERFSAEFPKEGPSILRIQQVVRGDSAAYFCASSPFGSSSTDTQYFGPGTRLTVL.

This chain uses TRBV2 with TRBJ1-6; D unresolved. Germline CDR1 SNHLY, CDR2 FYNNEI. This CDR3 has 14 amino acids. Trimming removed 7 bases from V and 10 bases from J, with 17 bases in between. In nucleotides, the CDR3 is TGTGCCAGCACTGGTCCCGGCGGTCTCTCACCCCTCCACTTT. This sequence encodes CASTGPGGLSPLHF.